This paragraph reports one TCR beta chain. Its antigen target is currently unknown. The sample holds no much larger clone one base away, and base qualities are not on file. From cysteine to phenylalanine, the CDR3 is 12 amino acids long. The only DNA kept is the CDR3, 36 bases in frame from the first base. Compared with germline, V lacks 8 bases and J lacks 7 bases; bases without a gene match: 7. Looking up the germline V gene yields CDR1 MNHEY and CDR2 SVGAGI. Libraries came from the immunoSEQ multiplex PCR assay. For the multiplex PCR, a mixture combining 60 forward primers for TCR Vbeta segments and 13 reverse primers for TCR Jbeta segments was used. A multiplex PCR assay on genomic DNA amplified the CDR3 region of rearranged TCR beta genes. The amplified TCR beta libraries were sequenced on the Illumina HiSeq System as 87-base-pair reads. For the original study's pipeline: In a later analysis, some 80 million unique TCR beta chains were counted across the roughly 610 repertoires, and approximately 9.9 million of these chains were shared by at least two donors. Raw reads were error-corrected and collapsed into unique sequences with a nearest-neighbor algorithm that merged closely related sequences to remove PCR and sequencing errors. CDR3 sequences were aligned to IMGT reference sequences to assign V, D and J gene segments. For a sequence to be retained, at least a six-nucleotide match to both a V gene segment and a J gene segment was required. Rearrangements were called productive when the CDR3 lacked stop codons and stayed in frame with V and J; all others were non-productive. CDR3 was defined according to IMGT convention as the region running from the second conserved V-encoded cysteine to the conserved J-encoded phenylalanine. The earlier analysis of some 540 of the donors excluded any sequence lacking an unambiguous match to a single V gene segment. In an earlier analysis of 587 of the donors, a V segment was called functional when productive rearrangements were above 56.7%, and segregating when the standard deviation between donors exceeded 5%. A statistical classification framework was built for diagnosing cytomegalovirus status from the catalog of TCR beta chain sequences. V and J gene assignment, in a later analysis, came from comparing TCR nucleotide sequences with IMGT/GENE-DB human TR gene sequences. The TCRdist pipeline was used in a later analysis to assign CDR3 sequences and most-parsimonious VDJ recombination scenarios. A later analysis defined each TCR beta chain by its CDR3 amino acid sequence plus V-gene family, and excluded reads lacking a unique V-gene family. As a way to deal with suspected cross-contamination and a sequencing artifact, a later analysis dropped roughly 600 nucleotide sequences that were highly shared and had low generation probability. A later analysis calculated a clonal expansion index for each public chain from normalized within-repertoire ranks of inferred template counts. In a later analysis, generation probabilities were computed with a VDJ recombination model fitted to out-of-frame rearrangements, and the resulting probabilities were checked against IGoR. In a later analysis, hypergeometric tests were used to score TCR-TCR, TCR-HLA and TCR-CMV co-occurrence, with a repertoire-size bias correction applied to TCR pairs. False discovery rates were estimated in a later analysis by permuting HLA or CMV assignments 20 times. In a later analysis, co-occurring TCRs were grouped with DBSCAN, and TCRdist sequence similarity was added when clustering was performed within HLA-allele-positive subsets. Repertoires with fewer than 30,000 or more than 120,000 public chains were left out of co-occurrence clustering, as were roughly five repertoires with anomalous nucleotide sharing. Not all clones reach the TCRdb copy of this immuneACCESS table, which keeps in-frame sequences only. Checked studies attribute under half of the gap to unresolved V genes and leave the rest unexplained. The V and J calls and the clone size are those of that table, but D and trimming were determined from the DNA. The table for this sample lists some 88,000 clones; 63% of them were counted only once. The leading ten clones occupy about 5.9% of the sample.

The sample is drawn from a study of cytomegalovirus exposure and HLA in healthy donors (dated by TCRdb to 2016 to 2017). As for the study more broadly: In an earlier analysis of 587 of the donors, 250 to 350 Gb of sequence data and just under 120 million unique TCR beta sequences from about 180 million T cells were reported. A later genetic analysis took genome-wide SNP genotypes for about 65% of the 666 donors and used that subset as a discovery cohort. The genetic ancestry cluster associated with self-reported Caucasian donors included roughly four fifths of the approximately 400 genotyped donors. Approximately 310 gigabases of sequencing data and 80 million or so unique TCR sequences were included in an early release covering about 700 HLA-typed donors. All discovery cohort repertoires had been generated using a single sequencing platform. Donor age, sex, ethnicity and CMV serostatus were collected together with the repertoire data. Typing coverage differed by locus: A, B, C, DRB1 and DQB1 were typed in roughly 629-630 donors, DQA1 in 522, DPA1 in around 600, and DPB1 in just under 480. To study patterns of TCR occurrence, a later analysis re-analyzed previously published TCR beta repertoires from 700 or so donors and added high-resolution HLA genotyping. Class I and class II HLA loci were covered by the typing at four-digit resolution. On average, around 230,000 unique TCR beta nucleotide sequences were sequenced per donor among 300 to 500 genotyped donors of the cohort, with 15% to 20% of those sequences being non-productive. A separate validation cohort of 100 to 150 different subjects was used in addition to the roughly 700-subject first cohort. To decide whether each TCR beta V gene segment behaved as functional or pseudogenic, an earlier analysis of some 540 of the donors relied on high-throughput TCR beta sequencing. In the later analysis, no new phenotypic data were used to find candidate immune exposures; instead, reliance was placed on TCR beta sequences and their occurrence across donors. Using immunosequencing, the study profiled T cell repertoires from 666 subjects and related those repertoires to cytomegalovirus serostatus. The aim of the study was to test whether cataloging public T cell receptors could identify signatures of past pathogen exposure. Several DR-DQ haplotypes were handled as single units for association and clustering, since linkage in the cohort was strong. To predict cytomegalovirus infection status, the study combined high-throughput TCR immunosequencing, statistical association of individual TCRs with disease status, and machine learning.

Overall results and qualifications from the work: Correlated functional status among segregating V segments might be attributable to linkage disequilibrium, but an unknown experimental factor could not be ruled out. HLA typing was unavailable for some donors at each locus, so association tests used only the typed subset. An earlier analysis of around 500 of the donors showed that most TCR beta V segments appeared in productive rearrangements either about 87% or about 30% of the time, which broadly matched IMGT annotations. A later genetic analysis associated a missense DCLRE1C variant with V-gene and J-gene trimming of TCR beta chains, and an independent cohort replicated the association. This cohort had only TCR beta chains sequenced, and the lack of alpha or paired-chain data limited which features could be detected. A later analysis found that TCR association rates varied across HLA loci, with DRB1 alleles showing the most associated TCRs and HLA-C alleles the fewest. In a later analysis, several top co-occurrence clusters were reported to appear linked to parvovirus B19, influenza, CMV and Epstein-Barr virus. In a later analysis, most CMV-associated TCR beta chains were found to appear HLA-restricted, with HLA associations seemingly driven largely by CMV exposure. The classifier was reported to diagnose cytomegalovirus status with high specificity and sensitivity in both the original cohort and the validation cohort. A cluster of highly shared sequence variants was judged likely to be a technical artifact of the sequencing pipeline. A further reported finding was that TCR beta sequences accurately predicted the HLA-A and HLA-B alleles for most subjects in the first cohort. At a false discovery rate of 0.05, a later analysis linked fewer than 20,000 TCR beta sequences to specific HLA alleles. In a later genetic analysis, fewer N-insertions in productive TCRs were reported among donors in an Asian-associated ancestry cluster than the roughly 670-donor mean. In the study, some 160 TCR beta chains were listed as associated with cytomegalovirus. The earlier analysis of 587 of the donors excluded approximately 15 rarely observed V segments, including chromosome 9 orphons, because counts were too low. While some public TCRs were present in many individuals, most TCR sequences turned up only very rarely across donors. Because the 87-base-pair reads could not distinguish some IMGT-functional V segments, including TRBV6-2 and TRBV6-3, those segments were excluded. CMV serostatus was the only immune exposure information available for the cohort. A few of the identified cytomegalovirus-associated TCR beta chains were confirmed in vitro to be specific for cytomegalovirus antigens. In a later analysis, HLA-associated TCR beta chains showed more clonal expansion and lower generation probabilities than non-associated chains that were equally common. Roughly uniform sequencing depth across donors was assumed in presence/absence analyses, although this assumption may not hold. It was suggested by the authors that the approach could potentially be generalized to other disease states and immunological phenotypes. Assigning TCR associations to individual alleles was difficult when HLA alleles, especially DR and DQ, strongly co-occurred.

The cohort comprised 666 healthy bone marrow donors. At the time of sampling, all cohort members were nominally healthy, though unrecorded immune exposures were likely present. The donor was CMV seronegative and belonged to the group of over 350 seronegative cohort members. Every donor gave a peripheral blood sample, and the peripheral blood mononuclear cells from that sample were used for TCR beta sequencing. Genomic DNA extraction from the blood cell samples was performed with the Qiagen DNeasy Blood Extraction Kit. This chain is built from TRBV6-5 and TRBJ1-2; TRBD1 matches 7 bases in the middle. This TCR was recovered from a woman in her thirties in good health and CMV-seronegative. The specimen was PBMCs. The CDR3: CASHKGAGGYTF. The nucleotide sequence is TGTGCCAGCCATAAGGGGGCAGGTGGCTACACCTTC.